The count of the clone carrying this TCR beta chain is one. This CDR3 comprises 17 residues. CDR1 is LGHDT, CDR2 YNNKEL, per germline (reference sequence). Trimming took 1 base from V and 2 from J, leaving 14 bases between them. This sample is drawn from a study of blood T cell repertoires in COVID-19. Study background: The samples span acute and convalescent COVID-19 from the United States, Italy and Spain. Nucleic acid was either cDNA or gDNA, and it came from T cells, B-cell-depleted T cells, or PBMCs.

Per the authors' pipeline: Amplifying reference gene primers gave estimates of nucleated cell counts. Measured with immunoSEQ multiplex PCR; TCRdb has only the in-frame clones, and not every one. V and J calls and clone size are given by that table; D and trimming were obtained from the DNA. The top ten hold approximately 1.3% of the sample, which has about 250,000 clones, 85% to 90% seen once. The origin of this receptor is a man older than 75 with acute or convalescent COVID-19. The V gene is TRBV3-1 (or the pseudogene TRBV3-2), the J gene TRBJ2-2, with D possibly being TRBD1 (5 bases). The sample was peripheral blood. CDR3 protein: CASSQAGQPHNTGELFF. The DNA for the CDR3 is TGTGCCAGCAGCCAAGCCGGACAACCCCATAACACCGGGGAGCTGTTTTTT.